These T cell receptor beta chains were read from a single sample in a study of vaccination and CD4 T cells after COVID-19. Each CDR3 protein is one row after TCRdb ran MiXCR on the PCR reads. Of more than 10,000 distinct CDR3 sequences listed, 74% were seen once; the top ten hold around a third. Their cognate antigens are unknown. Sequenced input: CD4+ T cells from blood, cultured in vitro. These receptors were obtained from a human donor who had recovered from COVID-19. CDR3s include the opening cysteine and the closing phenylalanine or tryptophan. A D gene is named only where the DNA matches it firmly. Clone size, where shown, is once, few, many, or a class for clones that have expanded.

CDR3	DNA	D	size	V	J
CASSLGADRLETQYF	TGTGCCAGCAGCTTAGGAGCGGACCGGTTGGAGACCCAGTACTTC	.	.	TRBV7-2	TRBJ2-5
CASSLQREYEQFF	TGTGCCAGCAGCCTCCAGCGGGAGTACGAGCAGTTCTTC	TRBD2	.	TRBV7-3	TRBJ2-1
CASKWNTGELFF	TGTGCCAGCAAATGGAACACCGGGGAGCTGTTTTTT	.	.	TRBV28	TRBJ2-2
CSARASGTRVSPLHF	TGCAGTGCTAGGGCTTCCGGGACCAGGGTTTCACCCCTCCACTTT	.	.	TRBV20-1	TRBJ1-6
CASSRVGLAGSTDTQYF	TGTGCCAGCAGCCGAGTTGGACTAGCGGGAAGCACAGATACGCAGTATTTT	TRBD2	.	TRBV7-3	TRBJ2-3
CASSLGAAMLNTEAFF	TGTGCCAGCAGCTTAGGGGCAGCTATGCTGAACACTGAAGCTTTCTTT	.	.	TRBV7-6	TRBJ1-1
CATTPARGRTEAFF	TGTGCCACCACACCCGCGAGGGGCCGCACTGAAGCTTTCTTT	.	.	TRBV15	TRBJ1-1
CASTKSGRATEAFF	TGTGCCAGCACCAAGTCCGGCAGGGCCACTGAAGCTTTCTTT	.	.	TRBV5-5	TRBJ1-1
CASSGRANTGELFF	TGTGCCAGCAGCGGCAGGGCTAACACCGGGGAGCTGTTTTTT	.	.	TRBV21-1	TRBJ2-2
CATSDAGATNEKLFF	TGTGCCACCAGTGATGCGGGGGCAACTAATGAAAAACTGTTTTTT	.	.	TRBV24-1	TRBJ1-4
CAWSLGGSNQPQHF	TGTGCCTGGAGTTTAGGGGGTAGCAATCAGCCCCAGCATTTT	.	.	TRBV30	TRBJ1-5
CSVWTTPGEQYF	TGCAGCGTTTGGACCACCCCAGGCGAGCAGTACTTC	.	.	TRBV29-1	TRBJ2-7
CAWIRGNTGELFF	TGTGCCTGGATCAGGGGGAACACCGGGGAGCTGTTTTTT	.	.	TRBV30	TRBJ2-2
CASSQVGHFGEQFF	TGCGCCAGCAGCCAAGTAGGGCACTTCGGGGAGCAGTTCTTC	.	.	TRBV4-3	TRBJ2-1
CASSPPTGFEAFF	TGTGCCAGCAGTCCCCCCACGGGGTTTGAAGCTTTCTTT	.	.	TRBV28	TRBJ1-1
CASRKDRDNQPQHF	TGTGCCAGCAGAAAAGACAGGGATAATCAGCCCCAGCATTTT	TRBD1	few	TRBV27	TRBJ1-5
CASSAGAGNTIYF	TGTGCCAGCTCAGCAGGGGCTGGAAACACCATATATTTT	.	.	TRBV18	TRBJ1-3
CATSDLGRGRDTQYF	TGTGCCACCAGTGATTTGGGCAGGGGGAGAGATACGCAGTATTTT	TRBD1	.	TRBV24-1	TRBJ2-3
CASRGGQGGQPQHF	TGTGCCAGCAGGGGGGGACAGGGCGGTCAGCCCCAGCATTTT	TRBD1	.	TRBV12-3/TRBV12-4	TRBJ1-5
CASTTGVRETQYF	TGTGCCAGCACAACAGGGGTTCGAGAGACCCAGTACTTC	TRBD1	.	TRBV7-3	TRBJ2-5
CASSSDGRTSVHF	TGTGCCAGCAGTTCAGACGGACGTACTTCAGTGCACTTC	.	.	TRBV6-5	TRBJ2-4
CASSYRVYSWELFGNQPQHF	TGTGCCAGCAGTTACAGGGTCTACTCATGGGAACTTTTCGGCAATCAGCCCCAGCATTTT	.	few	TRBV6-2/TRBV6-3	TRBJ1-5
CATQDTGAPYEQYF	TGTGCCACACAGGACACAGGGGCCCCCTACGAGCAGTACTTC	TRBD1	.	TRBV24-1	TRBJ2-7
CASSSMTGFSNQPQHF	TGTGCCAGCAGTTCCATGACAGGATTTAGCAATCAGCCCCAGCATTTT	.	.	TRBV28	TRBJ1-5